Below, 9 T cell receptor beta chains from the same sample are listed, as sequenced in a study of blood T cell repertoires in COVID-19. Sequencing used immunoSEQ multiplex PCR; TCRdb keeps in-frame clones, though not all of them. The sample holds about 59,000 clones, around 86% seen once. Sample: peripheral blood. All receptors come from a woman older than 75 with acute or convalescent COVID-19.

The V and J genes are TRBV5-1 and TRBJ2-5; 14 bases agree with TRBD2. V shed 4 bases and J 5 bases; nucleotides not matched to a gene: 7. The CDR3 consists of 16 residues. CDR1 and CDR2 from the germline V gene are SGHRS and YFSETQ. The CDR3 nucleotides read TGCGCCAGCAGCCCGGGACTAGCGGGAGTTCGGGAGACCCAGTACTTC. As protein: CASSPGLAGVRETQYF.

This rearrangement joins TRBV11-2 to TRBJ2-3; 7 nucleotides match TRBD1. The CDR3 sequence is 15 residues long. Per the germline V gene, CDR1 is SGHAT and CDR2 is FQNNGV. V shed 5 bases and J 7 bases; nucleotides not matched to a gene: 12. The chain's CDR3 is CASSAHRGRLNTQYF. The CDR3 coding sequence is TGTGCCAGCAGCGCCCACAGGGGTCGATTAAATACGCAGTATTTT.

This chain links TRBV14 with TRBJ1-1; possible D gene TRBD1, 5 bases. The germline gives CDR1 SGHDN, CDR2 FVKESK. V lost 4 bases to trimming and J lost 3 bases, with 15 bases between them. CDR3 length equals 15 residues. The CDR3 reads CASSPSGLLHTEAFF. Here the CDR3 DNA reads TGTGCCAGCAGCCCCTCAGGGCTGCTTCACACTGAAGCTTTCTTT.

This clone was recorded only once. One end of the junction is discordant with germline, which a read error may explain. The DNA of the CDR3 is TGTGCCGGCAGTTATCGGGCTAGCGGATACAATGAGCAGTTCTTC. This sequence encodes CAGSYRASGYNEQFF. The chain is built from TRBV6-2 or TRBV6-3 and TRBJ2-1; 7 bases map to TRBD2. The germline V gene has CDR1 MNHEY and CDR2 SVGEGT. The CDR3 spans 15 residues.

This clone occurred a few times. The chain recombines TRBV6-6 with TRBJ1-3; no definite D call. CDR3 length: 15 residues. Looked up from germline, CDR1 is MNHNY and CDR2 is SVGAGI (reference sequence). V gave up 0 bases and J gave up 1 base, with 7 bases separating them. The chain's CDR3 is CASSYSGMSGNTIYF. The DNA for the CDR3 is TGTGCCAGCAGTTACTCCGGGATGTCTGGAAACACCATATATTTT.

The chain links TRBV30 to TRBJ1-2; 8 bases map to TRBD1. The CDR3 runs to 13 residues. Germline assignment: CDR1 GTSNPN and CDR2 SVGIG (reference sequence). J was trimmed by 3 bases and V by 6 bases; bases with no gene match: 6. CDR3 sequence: CACYRGSHYGYTF. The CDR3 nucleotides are TGTGCCTGCTACAGGGGGTCCCACTATGGCTACACCTTC.

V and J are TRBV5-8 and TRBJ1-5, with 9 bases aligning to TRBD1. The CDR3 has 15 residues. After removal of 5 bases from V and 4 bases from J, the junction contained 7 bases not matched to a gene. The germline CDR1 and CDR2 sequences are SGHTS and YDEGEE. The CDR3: CASRWGQGWNQPQHF. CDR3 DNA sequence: TGTGCCAGCAGATGGGGACAGGGTTGGAATCAGCCCCAGCATTTT.

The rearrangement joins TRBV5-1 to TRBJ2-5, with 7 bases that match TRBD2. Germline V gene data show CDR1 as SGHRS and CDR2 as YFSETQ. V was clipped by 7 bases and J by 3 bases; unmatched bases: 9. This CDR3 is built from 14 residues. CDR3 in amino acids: CASFTGGGKETQYF. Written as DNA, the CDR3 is TGCGCCAGCTTCACGGGAGGAGGGAAAGAGACCCAGTACTTC.

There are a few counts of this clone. In DNA, the CDR3 is TGTGCCAGCAGCCGAGTGGCGGCAGCTCAAGAGACCCAGTACTTC. Protein sequence: CASSRVAAAQETQYF. The chain is built from TRBV7-8 and TRBJ2-5; D gene ambiguous. This CDR3 region has 15 residues. With 5 bases removed from V and 2 bases from J, the gap between germline ends came to 15 bases. Germline assignment: CDR1 SGHVS and CDR2 FQNEAQ.